The T cell receptor (beta chain) described here comes from a study of PD-1 blockade in classical Hodgkin lymphoma. The wider study: The patients were dosed with nivolumab 3 mg/kg, infused intravenously every 2 weeks.

V shed 10 bases and J shed 0 bases, with 16 bases lying between them. CDR3 length: 15 amino acids. CDR1 and CDR2 from the germline V gene are SGHVT and SQSDAQ. Generated by immunoSEQ multiplex PCR, the TCRdb table keeps only in-frame clones and is missing some. Of some 10,000 clones in the sample, 70% to 80% were seen once. Time point reported: cycle 4 day 1 (C4D1), after five to seven weeks of nivolumab. No patient escaped relapse after autologous stem cell transplantation, and brentuximab vedotin exposure varied. Isolation of CD8+ T cells from thawed PBMCs used magnetic negative selection. Sequenced here: CD8+ T cells from blood, sampled before the fourth cycle of nivolumab. The rearrangement joins TRBV7-4 to TRBJ1-3, with D maybe TRBD1 (6 bases). The TCR was taken from a human donor with classical Hodgkin lymphoma. Here the CDR3 DNA reads TGTGCCATCAACAGGGTACCAAGCTCTGGAAACACCATATATTTT. Translating it yields CAINRVPSSGNTIYF.